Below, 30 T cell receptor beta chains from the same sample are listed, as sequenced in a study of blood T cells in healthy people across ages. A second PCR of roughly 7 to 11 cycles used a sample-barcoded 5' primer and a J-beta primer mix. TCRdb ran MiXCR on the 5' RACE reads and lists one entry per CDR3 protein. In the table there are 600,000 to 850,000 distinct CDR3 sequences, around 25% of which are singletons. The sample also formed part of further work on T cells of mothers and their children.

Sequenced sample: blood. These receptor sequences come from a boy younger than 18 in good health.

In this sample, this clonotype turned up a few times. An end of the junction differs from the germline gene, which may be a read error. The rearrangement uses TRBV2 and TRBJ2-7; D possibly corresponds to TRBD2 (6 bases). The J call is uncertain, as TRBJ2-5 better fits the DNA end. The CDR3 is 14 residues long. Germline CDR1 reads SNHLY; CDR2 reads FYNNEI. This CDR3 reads CAGSGSASAETQYF. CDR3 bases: TGTGCCGGCAGCGGAAGCGCTAGCGCCGAGACCCAGTACTTC.

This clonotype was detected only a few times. The CDR3 is CASSLLPLKSTDTQYF. The CDR3 DNA is TGTGCCAGCAGTTTATTGCCCCTCAAGAGCACAGATACGCAGTATTTT. This chain connects TRBV27 to TRBJ2-3, with unresolved D. Germline loops: CDR1 MNHEY, CDR2 SMNVEV (reference sequence). V was cut by 1 base and J by 0 bases, with 11 bases left in between. CDR3 length equals 16 residues.

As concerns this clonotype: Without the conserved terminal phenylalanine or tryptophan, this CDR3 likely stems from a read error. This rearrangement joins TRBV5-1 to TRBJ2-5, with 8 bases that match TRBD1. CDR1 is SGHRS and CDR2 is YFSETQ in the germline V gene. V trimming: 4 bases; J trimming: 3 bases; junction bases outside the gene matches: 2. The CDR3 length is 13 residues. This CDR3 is CASSMDREETQYL. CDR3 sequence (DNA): TGCGCCAGCAGCATGGACAGGGAAGAGACCCAGTACCTC.

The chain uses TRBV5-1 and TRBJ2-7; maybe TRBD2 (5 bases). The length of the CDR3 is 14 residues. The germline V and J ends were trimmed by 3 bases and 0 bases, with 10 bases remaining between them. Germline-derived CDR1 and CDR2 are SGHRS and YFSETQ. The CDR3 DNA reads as TGCGCCAGCAGCTCTGGACTTTACTCCTACGAGCAGTACTTC. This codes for CASSSGLYSYEQYF. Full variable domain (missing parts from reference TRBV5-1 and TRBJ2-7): KAGVTQTPRYLIKTRGQQVTLSCSPISGHRSVSWYQQTPGQGLQFLFEYFSETQRNKGNFPGRFSGRQFSNSRSEMNVSTLELGDSALYLCASSSGLYSYEQYFGPGTRLTVT.

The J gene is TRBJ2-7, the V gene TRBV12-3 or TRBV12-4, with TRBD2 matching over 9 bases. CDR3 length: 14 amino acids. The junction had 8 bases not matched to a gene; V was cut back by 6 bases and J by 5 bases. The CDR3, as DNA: TGTGCCAGCAGAGTTAGCGGGAGCCCTAACGAGCAGTACTTC. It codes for CASRVSGSPNEQYF.

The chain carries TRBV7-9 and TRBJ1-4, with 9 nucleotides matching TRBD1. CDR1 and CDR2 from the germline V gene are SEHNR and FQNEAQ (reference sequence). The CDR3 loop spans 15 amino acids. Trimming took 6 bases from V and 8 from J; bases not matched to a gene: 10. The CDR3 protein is CASRPYRGLGEKLFF. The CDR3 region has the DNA TGTGCCAGCAGACCATACAGGGGGCTAGGGGAAAAACTGTTTTTT.

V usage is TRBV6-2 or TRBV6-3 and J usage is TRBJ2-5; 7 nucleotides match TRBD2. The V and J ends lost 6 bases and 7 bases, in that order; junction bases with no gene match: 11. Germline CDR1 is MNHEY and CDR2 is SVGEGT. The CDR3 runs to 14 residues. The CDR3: CASSPGLITGTQYF. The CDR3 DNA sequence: TGTGCCAGCAGCCCGGGACTAATTACGGGGACCCAGTACTTC.

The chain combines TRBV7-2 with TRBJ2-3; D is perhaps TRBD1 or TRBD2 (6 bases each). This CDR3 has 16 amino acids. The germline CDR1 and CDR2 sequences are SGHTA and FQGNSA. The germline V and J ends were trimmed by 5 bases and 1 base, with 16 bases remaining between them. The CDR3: CASSPGEGGRTDTQYF. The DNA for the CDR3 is TGTGCCAGCAGCCCTGGAGAGGGGGGACGCACAGATACGCAGTATTTT.

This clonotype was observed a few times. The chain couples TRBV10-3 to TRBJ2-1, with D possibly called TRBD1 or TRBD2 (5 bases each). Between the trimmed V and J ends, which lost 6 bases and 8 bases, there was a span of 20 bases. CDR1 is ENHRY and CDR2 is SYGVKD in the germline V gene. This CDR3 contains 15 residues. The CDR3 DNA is TGTGCCATCAGAAGTGCTTTGGGGGAGCATGATGAGCAGTTCTTC. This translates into CAIRSALGEHDEQFF.

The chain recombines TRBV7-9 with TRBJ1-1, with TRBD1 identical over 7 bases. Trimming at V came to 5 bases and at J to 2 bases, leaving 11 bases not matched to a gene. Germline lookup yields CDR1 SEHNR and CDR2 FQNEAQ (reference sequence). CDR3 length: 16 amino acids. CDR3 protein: CASSPRITGVNTEAFF. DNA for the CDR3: TGTGCCAGCAGCCCACGTATTACAGGGGTTAACACTGAAGCTTTCTTT.

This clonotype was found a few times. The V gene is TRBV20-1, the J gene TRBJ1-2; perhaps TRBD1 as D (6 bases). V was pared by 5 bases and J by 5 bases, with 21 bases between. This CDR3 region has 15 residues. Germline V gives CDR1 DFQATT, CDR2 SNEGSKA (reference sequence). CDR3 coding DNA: TGCAGTGCTGTCCCCCTTCTGACAGGACAGTATGGCTACACCTTC. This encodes CSAVPLLTGQYGYTF.

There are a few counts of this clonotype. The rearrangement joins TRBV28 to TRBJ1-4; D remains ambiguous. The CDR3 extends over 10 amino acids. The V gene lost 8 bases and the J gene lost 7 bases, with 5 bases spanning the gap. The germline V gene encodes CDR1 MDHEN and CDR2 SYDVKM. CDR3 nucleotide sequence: TGTGCCAGCGGTATTGAAAAACTGTTTTTT. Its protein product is CASGIEKLFF.

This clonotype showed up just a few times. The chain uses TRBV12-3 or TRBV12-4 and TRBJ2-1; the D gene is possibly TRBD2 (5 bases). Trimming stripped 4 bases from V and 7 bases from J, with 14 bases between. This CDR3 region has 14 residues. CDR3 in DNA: TGTGCCAGCAGTTATGTTAGCGAAATTAATGAGCAGTTCTTC. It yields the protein CASSYVSEINEQFF.

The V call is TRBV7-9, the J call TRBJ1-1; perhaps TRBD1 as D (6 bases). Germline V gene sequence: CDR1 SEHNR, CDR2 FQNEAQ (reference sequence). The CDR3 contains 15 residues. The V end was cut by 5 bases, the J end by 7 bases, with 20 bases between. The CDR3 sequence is CASSAPRGGSGEAFF. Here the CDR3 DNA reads TGTGCCAGCAGCGCTCCTCGAGGGGGAAGTGGTGAAGCTTTCTTT. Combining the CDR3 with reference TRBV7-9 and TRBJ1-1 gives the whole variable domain DTGVSQNPRHKITKRGQNVTFRCDPISEHNRLYWYRQTLGQGPEFLTYFQNEAQLEKSRLLSDRFSAERPKGSFSTLEIQRTEQGDSAMYLCASSAPRGGSGEAFFGQGTRLTVV.

The CDR3 DNA reads as TGCGCCAGCAGCCACCCTAGAGGAGATACGCAGTATTTT. It encodes CASSHPRGDTQYF. The chain uses TRBV4-1 and TRBJ2-3; D is undetermined. CDR3 length: 13 residues. V lost 3 bases, J lost 5 bases, and 9 bases lay in between. CDR1 and CDR2 from the germline V gene are MGHRA and YSYEKL.

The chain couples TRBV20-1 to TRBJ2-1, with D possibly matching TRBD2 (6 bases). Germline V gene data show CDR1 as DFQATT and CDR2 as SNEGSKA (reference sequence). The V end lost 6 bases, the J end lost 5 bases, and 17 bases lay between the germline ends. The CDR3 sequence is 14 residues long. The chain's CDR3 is CSAEGPSDHNEQFF. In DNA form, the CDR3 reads TGCAGTGCCGAGGGGCCTAGCGACCACAATGAGCAGTTCTTC.

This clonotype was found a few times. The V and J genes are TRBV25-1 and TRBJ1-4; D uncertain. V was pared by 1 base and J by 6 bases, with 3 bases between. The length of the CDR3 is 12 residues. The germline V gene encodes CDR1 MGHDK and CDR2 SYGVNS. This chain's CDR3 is CASSELDEKLFF. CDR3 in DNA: TGTGCCAGCAGTGAATTAGATGAAAAACTGTTTTTT.

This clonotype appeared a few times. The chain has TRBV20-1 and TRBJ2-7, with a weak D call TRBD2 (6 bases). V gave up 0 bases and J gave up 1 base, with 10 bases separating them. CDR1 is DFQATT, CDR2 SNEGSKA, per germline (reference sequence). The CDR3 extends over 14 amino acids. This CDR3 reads CSARDSTSSYEQYF. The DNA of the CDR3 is TGCAGTGCTAGAGATTCGACTAGTTCCTACGAGCAGTACTTC.

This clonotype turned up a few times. CDR3 nucleotides: TGTGCCAGCATCATTAAAGGGGGCAGGAACACTGAAGCTTTCTTT. Amino acid sequence: CASIIKGGRNTEAFF. V usage is TRBV7-9 and J usage is TRBJ1-1; 7 bases align to TRBD1. The V segment lost 7 bases and the J segment 1 base; nucleotides outside the gene matches: 9. Germline V gene sequence: CDR1 SEHNR, CDR2 FQNEAQ (reference sequence). This CDR3 region has 15 residues.

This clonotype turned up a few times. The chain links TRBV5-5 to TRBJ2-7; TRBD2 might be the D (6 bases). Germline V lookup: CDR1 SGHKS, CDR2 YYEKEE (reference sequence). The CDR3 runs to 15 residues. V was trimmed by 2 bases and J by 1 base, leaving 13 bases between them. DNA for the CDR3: TGTGCCAGCAGCTTTAGCGGATTCCAATCCTACGAGCAGTACTTC. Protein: CASSFSGFQSYEQYF.

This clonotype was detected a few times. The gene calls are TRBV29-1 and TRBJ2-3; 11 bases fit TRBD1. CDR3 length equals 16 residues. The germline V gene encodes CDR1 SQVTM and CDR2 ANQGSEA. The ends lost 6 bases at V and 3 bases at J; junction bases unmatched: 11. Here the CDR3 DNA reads TGCAGCGTAGGAAGCCGGGACAGGGGGAAGACAGATACGCAGTATTTT. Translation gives CSVGSRDRGKTDTQYF.

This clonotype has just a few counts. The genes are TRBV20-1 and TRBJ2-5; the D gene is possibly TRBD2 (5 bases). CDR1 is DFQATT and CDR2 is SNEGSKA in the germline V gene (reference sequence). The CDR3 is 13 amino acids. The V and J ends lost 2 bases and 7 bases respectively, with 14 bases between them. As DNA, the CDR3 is TGCAGTGCTAGACTCCCCGGGATGGCGACCCAGTACTTC. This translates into CSARLPGMATQYF.

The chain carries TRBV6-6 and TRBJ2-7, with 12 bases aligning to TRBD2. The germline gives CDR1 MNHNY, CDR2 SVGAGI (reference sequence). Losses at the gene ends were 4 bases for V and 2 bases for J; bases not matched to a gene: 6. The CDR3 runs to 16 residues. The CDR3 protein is CASSLRRTSGTYEQYF. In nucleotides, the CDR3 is TGTGCCAGCAGTTTACGTCGGACTAGCGGGACCTACGAGCAGTACTTC.

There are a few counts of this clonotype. CDR3 nucleotides: TGTGCCAGCAGTGACCTTCCTGACACCTACAATGAGCAGTTCTTC. This translates into CASSDLPDTYNEQFF. The chain recombines TRBV6-1 with TRBJ2-1; no firm D call. V was shortened by 3 bases and J by 2 bases, with 11 bases between the two germline ends. CDR3 length: 15 amino acids. Germline V lookup: CDR1 MNHNS, CDR2 SASEGT.

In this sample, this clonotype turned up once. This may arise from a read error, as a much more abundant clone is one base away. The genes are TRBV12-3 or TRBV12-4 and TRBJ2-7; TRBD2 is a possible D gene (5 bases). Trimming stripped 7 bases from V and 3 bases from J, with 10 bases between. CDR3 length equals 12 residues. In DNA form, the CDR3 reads TGTGCCAGCACCGAGGGCGGCTACGAGCAGTACTTC. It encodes CASTEGGYEQYF.

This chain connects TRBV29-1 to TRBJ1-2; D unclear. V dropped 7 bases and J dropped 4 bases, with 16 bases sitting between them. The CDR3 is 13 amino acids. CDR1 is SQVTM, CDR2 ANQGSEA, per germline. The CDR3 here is CSALMGTSYGYTF. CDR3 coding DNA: TGCAGCGCTCTAATGGGAACAAGCTATGGCTACACCTTC.

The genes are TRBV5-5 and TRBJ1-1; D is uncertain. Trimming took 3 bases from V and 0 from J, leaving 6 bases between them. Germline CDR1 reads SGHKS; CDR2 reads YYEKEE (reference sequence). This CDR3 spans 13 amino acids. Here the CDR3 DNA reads TGTGCCAGCAGCTCGCATGTGAACACTGAAGCTTTCTTT. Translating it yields CASSSHVNTEAFF. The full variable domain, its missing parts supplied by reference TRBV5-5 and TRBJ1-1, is DAGVTQSPTHLIKTRGQQVTLRCSPISGHKSVSWYQQVLGQGPQFIFQYYEKEERGRGNFPDRFSARQFPNYSSELNVNALLLGDSALYLCASSSHVNTEAFFGQGTRLTVV.

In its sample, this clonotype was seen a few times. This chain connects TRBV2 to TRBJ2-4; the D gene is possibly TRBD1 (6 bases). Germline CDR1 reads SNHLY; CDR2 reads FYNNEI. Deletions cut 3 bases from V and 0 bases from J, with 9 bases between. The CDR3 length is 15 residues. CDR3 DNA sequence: TGTGCCAGCAGTGACCAGGGGATAGCCAAAAACATTCAGTACTTC. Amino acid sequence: CASSDQGIAKNIQYF.

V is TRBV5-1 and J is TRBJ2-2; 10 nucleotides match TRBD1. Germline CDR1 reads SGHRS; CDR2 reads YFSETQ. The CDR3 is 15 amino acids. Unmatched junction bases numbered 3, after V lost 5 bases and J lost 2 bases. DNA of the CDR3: TGCGCCAGCAGACCGACAGGGGGCAACACCGGGGAGCTGTTTTTT. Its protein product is CASRPTGGNTGELFF.

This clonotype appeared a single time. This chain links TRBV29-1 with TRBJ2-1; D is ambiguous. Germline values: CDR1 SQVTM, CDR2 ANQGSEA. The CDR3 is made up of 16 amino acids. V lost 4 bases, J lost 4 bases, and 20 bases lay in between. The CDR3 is CSVGSWPPLHYNEQFF. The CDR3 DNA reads TGCAGCGTTGGGAGCTGGCCCCCCCTTCATTACAATGAGCAGTTCTTC.